This passage covers 15 T cell receptor beta chains from one sample sequenced in a study of T cell responses to AZD1222 COVID-19 vaccine. Only in-frame clones appear in the TCRdb table, and some are missing; sequencing was by immunoSEQ multiplex PCR. The sample includes about 160,000 clones, about 89% of them seen just once. Material: peripheral blood, obtained on day 0 of AZD1222 vaccination. These receptors came from an adult in good health.

This chain links TRBV7-3 with TRBJ2-2; D may match TRBD1 or TRBD2 (5 bases each). Germline assignment: CDR1 SGHTA and CDR2 FQGTGA. V was clipped by 5 bases and J by 5 bases, with 18 bases between them. The CDR3 is made up of 16 amino acids. The CDR3 DNA sequence: TGTGCCAGCAGCCCCCGGGGCATCCCACAGACCGGGGAGCTGTTTTTT. Protein product: CASSPRGIPQTGELFF. The variable domain in full, with the rest retrieved from reference TRBV7-3 and TRBJ2-2, is GAGVSQTPSNKVTEKGKYVELRCDPISGHTALYWYRQSLGQGPEFLIYFQGTGAADDSGLPNDRFFAVRPEGSVSTLKIQRTERGDSAVYLCASSPRGIPQTGELFFGEGSRLTVL.

This chain uses TRBV3-1 (or the pseudogene TRBV3-2) with TRBJ1-6; D perhaps matches TRBD1 (6 bases). Trimming took 5 bases from V and 12 from J, leaving 17 bases between them. CDR1 LGHDT and CDR2 YNNKEL come from the germline V gene (reference sequence). The CDR3 spans 14 residues. The CDR3 DNA is TGTGCCAGCAGCTCAGGTGGGGGCCCGGAACCCCTCCACTTT. Translated, it gives CASSSGGGPEPLHF.

J is TRBJ1-1 and V is TRBV28, with a tentative D call TRBD1 (5 bases). In germline, CDR1 is MDHEN, CDR2 SYDVKM. The CDR3 contains 14 residues. V was clipped by 5 bases and J by 8 bases, with 18 bases between them. Here the CDR3 reads CASSPPVGGTEAFF. The CDR3 DNA reads as TGTGCCAGCAGTCCCCCGGTAGGAGGGACCGAAGCTTTCTTT.

This clone was counted once. The chain is built from TRBV5-8 and TRBJ1-1, with 9 bases fitting TRBD1. J lost 1 base, V lost 6 bases, and 4 bases had no gene match. The CDR3 consists of 14 residues. Germline assignment: CDR1 SGHTS and CDR2 YDEGEE. Here the CDR3 reads CASIVDRGNTEAFF. The CDR3 bases are TGTGCCAGCATCGTGGACAGGGGGAACACTGAAGCTTTCTTT.

The chain combines TRBV15 with TRBJ2-2; D unresolved. The germline V and J ends were trimmed by 1 base and 6 bases, with 9 bases remaining between them. CDR3 length: 14 amino acids. CDR1 is LNHNV, CDR2 YYDKDF, per germline (reference sequence). The CDR3, as DNA: TGTGCCACCAGCAGAGTCATCCAGCCCGGGGAGCTGTTTTTT. Amino acid sequence: CATSRVIQPGELFF.

The chain links TRBV6-6 to TRBJ1-2; 7 bases match TRBD1. CDR3 length: 14 residues. From germline, CDR1 is MNHNY and CDR2 SVGAGI (reference sequence). After removal of 2 bases from V and 3 bases from J, the junction contained 3 bases not matched to a gene. DNA for the CDR3: TGTGCCAGCAGTTACCCAGACAGGGACTATGGCTACACCTTC. The encoded protein is CASSYPDRDYGYTF.

The rearrangement joins TRBV5-1 to TRBJ2-7, with TRBD1 identical over 8 bases. V shed 2 bases, J shed 6 bases, and the junction held 10 bases outside the gene matches. CDR3 length equals 15 residues. Looked up from germline, CDR1 is SGHRS and CDR2 is YFSETQ. CDR3 sequence (DNA): TGCGCCAGCAGCTTCTCCGGGACAGGATCTCTCGAGCAGTACTTC. Its protein is CASSFSGTGSLEQYF.

Here the CDR3 reads CASSLDPAGREQYF. Here the CDR3 DNA reads TGTGCCAGCAGCTTAGATCCAGCGGGACGGGAGCAGTACTTC. The chain links TRBV7-2 to TRBJ2-7; 7 nucleotides agree with TRBD2. Germline lookup yields CDR1 SGHTA and CDR2 FQGNSA. V lost 1 base to trimming and J lost 7 bases; unmatched junction nucleotides: 7. This CDR3 region has 14 residues.

The V gene is TRBV27, the J gene TRBJ2-5, with D tentatively TRBD1 (6 bases). The CDR3 contains 13 residues. The germline V gene has CDR1 MNHEY and CDR2 SMNVEV (reference sequence). V was cut by 3 bases and J by 5 bases, with 10 bases left in between. CDR3 in DNA: TGTGCCAGCAGTTTGGGGGCGCCGGAGACCCAGTACTTC. Its protein is CASSLGAPETQYF.

V gene TRBV18 combines with J gene TRBJ1-5, with D uncertain. CDR1 and CDR2 from the germline V gene are KGHSH and LQKENI. The CDR3 spans 15 residues. V lost 3 bases, J lost 1 base, and 10 bases lay in between. Here the CDR3 reads CASSPSRSSNQPQHF. CDR3 nucleotides: TGTGCCAGCTCACCCAGCCGTTCAAGCAATCAGCCCCAGCATTTT.

CDR3 in DNA: TGTGCCAGCAGCCAACCGGGGGGGAGTAGCCCAGATACGCAGTATTTT. Protein sequence: CASSQPGGSSPDTQYF. V is TRBV3-1 (or the pseudogene TRBV3-2) and J is TRBJ2-3, with 8 bases that match TRBD2. With 2 bases clipped from V and 4 bases from J, the junction kept 8 bases outside the gene matches. Germline-derived CDR1 and CDR2 are LGHDT and YNNKEL (reference sequence). This CDR3 is built from 16 residues.

The chain uses TRBV19 and TRBJ1-2; the D is unclear. Trimming removed 4 bases at V and 0 bases at J, with 21 bases between. The CDR3 consists of 18 residues. Germline CDR1 and CDR2: LNHDA and SQIVND (reference sequence). The CDR3 sequence is CASSTLPRADRTNYGYTF. CDR3 in DNA: TGTGCCAGTAGTACGTTACCCCGGGCCGACCGAACTAACTATGGCTACACCTTC.

This clone has only one observation. The chain carries TRBV7-8 and TRBJ2-1; 10 nucleotides line up with TRBD2. The germline V gene encodes CDR1 SGHVS and CDR2 FQNEAQ. With V trimmed by 2 bases and J by 7 bases, 8 bases remained unmatched. The CDR3 loop spans 16 amino acids. The CDR3 is CASSLMLAGDPNEQFF. The CDR3 DNA sequence: TGTGCCAGCAGCTTAATGCTAGCGGGGGACCCGAATGAGCAGTTCTTC.

The rearrangement links TRBV15 to TRBJ2-7; D is perhaps TRBD1 or TRBD2 (6 bases each). The CDR3 sequence is 17 residues long. The germline V gene encodes CDR1 LNHNV and CDR2 YYDKDF (reference sequence). The V gene lost 0 bases and the J gene lost 0 bases, with 15 bases spanning the gap. Here the CDR3 reads CATSRDRRGAPSYEQYF. CDR3 DNA: TGTGCCACCAGCAGAGATCGAAGGGGGGCCCCCTCCTACGAGCAGTACTTC. Complete variable domain (other parts from reference TRBV15 and TRBJ2-7): DAMVIQNPRYQVTQFGKPVTLSCSQTLNHNVMYWYQQKSSQAPKLLFHYYDKDFNNEADTPDNFQSRRPNTSFCFLDIRSPGLGDTAMYLCATSRDRRGAPSYEQYFGPGTRLTVT.

The chain has TRBV6-4 and TRBJ2-5; 7 positions match TRBD1. The CDR3 length is 13 residues. V was clipped by 5 bases and J by 5 bases; unmatched bases: 5. Germline assignment: CDR1 MRHNA and CDR2 SNTAGT. Here the CDR3 DNA reads TGTGCCAGCAGTACTCTCAGGGGGGAGACCCAGTACTTC. This gives the protein CASSTLRGETQYF.